Following are 25 T cell receptor beta chains from one sample sequenced in a study of cytomegalovirus exposure and HLA in healthy donors. It was with 60 Vbeta and 13 Jbeta primers that the PCR ran. The data were produced by immunoSEQ multiplex PCR, yet TCRdb's version contains in-frame clones alone and is incomplete. The table counts tens of thousands of clones; approximately 4.2% lies in the top ten. Sequenced input: PBMCs. The receptors derive from a man between 18 and 35 years old in good health and CMV-seropositive.

The rearrangement joins TRBV30 to TRBJ1-1; a possible D gene is TRBD1 (6 bases). The CDR3 length is 14 residues. CDR1 and CDR2 (germline): GTSNPN, SVGIG (reference sequence). V was pared by 2 bases and J by 6 bases, with 16 bases between. The DNA for the CDR3 is TGTGCCTGGAGTAGAGGACAGAGGAGCCCTGAAGCTTTCTTT. Its protein is CAWSRGQRSPEAFF.

The J gene is TRBJ2-5, the V gene TRBV4-1, with D uncertain. The J call may be faulty, since TRBJ2-7 better matches the DNA end. Germline-derived CDR1 and CDR2 are MGHRA and YSYEKL. The CDR3 loop spans 13 amino acids. DNA of the CDR3: TGCGCCAGCAGCCAAGTTTTGGGCTACGAGCAGTACTTC. Amino acid sequence: CASSQVLGYEQYF.

The J gene is TRBJ2-7, the V gene TRBV18, with a possible D match to TRBD2 (5 bases). The germline CDR1 and CDR2 sequences are KGHSH and LQKENI. CDR3 length equals 13 residues. The V end lost 4 bases, the J end lost 6 bases, and 13 bases lay between the germline ends. CDR3 DNA sequence: TGTGCCAGCTCACTCGAGGAGGACGTCGAGCAGTACTTC. Translated: CASSLEEDVEQYF.

The genes are TRBV7-8 and TRBJ2-2, with D maybe TRBD1 (5 bases). Germline V gene lookup returns CDR1 SGHVS and CDR2 FQNEAQ. The germline V and J ends were trimmed by 4 bases and 1 base, with 13 bases remaining between them. This CDR3 comprises 16 residues. CDR3 nucleotide sequence: TGTGCCAGCAGCTCGCTTAGACAGCTGAACACCGGGGAGCTGTTTTTT. Protein sequence: CASSSLRQLNTGELFF.

This chain links TRBV6-1 with TRBJ1-2; 10 nucleotides align to TRBD1. The germline gives CDR1 MNHNS, CDR2 SASEGT. CDR3 length: 14 residues. J lost 4 bases, V lost 8 bases, and 7 bases had no gene match. As DNA, the CDR3 is TGTGCCAGCTCTAGGACAGGGGGGACCTATGGCTACACCTTC. Amino acids: CASSRTGGTYGYTF.

This rearrangement joins TRBV9 to TRBJ1-3; possibly TRBD1 for D (5 bases). V was cut by 3 bases and J by 0 bases, with 10 bases left in between. The CDR3 runs to 15 residues. Germline V lookup: CDR1 SGDLS, CDR2 YYNGEE. The CDR3 coding sequence is TGTGCCAGCAGCGCCCTGACAGACTCTGGAAACACCATATATTTT. As protein: CASSALTDSGNTIYF.

Written as DNA, the CDR3 is TGCAGCGTCCTGGGCCAAAAGAGGGTAGAGACCCAGTACTTC. Translated: CSVLGQKRVETQYF. The chain has TRBV29-1 and TRBJ2-5; possible D gene TRBD2, 5 bases. CDR3 length equals 14 residues. Trimming removed 6 bases from V and 4 bases from J, with 18 bases in between. CDR1 and CDR2 from the germline V gene are SQVTM and ANQGSEA.

The chain links TRBV28 to TRBJ1-2, with D tentatively TRBD1 (6 bases). This CDR3 spans 14 amino acids. V lost 6 bases to trimming and J lost 8 bases, with 19 bases between them. CDR1 and CDR2 (germline): MDHEN, SYDVKM. The CDR3: CASSLMGAGGGYTF. Written as DNA, the CDR3 is TGTGCCAGCAGCCTAATGGGGGCAGGTGGGGGCTACACCTTC.

The gene calls are TRBV6-4 and TRBJ2-1; 8 bases line up with TRBD2. Per germline, CDR1 MRHNA and CDR2 SNTAGT. Trimming cost V 0 bases and J 8 bases; bases outside gene matches: 9. CDR3 length equals 16 residues. The CDR3: CASSDSWSGGPYEQFF. CDR3 coding DNA: TGTGCCAGCAGTGACTCCTGGTCGGGAGGGCCGTATGAGCAGTTCTTC.

V and J are TRBV28 and TRBJ1-1, with TRBD1 matching 8 bases. This CDR3 contains 14 residues. Germline V gene data show CDR1 as MDHEN and CDR2 as SYDVKM. The V segment lost 5 bases and the J segment 4 bases; nucleotides outside the gene matches: 6. CDR3 DNA: TGTGCCAGCAGTGGAGACAGGGGTTTCACTGAAGCTTTCTTT. Residues: CASSGDRGFTEAFF.

The chain recombines TRBV5-1 with TRBJ2-3, with D possibly TRBD2 on 5 matching bases. V lost 0 bases, J lost 8 bases, and 13 bases lay in between. Per the germline V gene, CDR1 is SGHRS and CDR2 is YFSETQ. This CDR3 has 14 amino acids. This CDR3 reads CASSLERGQSTQYF. CDR3 DNA sequence: TGCGCCAGCAGCTTGGAACGCGGGCAGTCTACGCAGTATTTT.

The V and J genes are TRBV6-1 and TRBJ1-6; possibly TRBD1 for D (5 bases). The CDR3 totals 15 residues. Germline CDR1 MNHNS, CDR2 SASEGT. Trimming pared 2 bases from V and 9 bases from J, leaving 14 bases between. The CDR3 loop is CASSEFQGRSSPLHF. DNA for the CDR3: TGTGCCAGCAGTGAATTTCAGGGTAGGAGTTCACCCCTCCACTTT.

The CDR3 region is CASNQLGTGNEKLFF. The CDR3 bases are TGTGCCAGTAATCAACTCGGGACAGGGAATGAAAAACTGTTTTTT. This chain connects TRBV19 to TRBJ1-4, with 9 nucleotides matching TRBD1. Trimming at V came to 7 bases and at J to 5 bases, leaving 8 bases not matched to a gene. The CDR3 consists of 15 residues. Per the germline V gene, CDR1 is LNHDA and CDR2 is SQIVND (reference sequence). Complete variable domain (other parts from reference TRBV19 and TRBJ1-4): DGGITQSPKYLFRKEGQNVTLSCEQNLNHDAMYWYRQDPGQGLRLIYYSQIVNDFQKGDIAEGYSVSREKKESFPLTVTSAQKNPTAFYLCASNQLGTGNEKLFFGSGTQLSVL.

V is TRBV13 and J is TRBJ2-7; 10 nucleotides align to TRBD2. This CDR3 is built from 16 residues. V lost 2 bases, J lost 5 bases, and 9 bases stayed unmatched. The germline V gene encodes CDR1 PRHDT and CDR2 FYEKMQ (reference sequence). The CDR3 nucleotides read TGTGCCAGCAGCTTATGGGCAGCGGGAGGGCACCACGAGCAGTACTTC. Translation gives CASSLWAAGGHHEQYF.

V is TRBV13 and J is TRBJ1-2; D remains unclear. The CDR3 is made up of 14 amino acids. Trimming shortened V by 0 bases and J by 0 bases, and 5 bases separated the two germline ends. Germline CDR1 PRHDT, CDR2 FYEKMQ (reference sequence). The CDR3 DNA reads as TGTGCCAGCAGCTTAGGCAGGACTAACTATGGCTACACCTTC. It codes for CASSLGRTNYGYTF.

The chain is built from TRBV28 and TRBJ1-5; 7 bases are shared with TRBD1. The ends lost 3 bases at V and 5 bases at J; junction bases unmatched: 7. Germline V gives CDR1 MDHEN, CDR2 SYDVKM. The CDR3 is made up of 15 amino acids. CDR3: CASSLAQGRDQPQHF. In nucleotides, the CDR3 is TGTGCCAGCAGTTTGGCACAGGGGCGCGATCAGCCCCAGCATTTT.

The chain carries TRBV7-9 and TRBJ1-1; tentatively, D is TRBD1 (6 bases). This CDR3 is 15 amino acids long. V gave up 3 bases and J gave up 1 base, with 12 bases separating them. The germline V gene has CDR1 SEHNR and CDR2 FQNEAQ (reference sequence). CDR3 bases: TGTGCCAGCAGCTTCGTAGGGGGATGGAACACTGAAGCTTTCTTT. This codes for CASSFVGGWNTEAFF.

This chain uses TRBV6-1 with TRBJ1-6; D is uncertain. V shed 0 bases and J shed 6 bases, with 15 bases lying between them. The germline gives CDR1 MNHNS, CDR2 SASEGT. The CDR3 has 17 amino acids. The CDR3 spells CASSEARSVGVNSPLHF. The CDR3 bases are TGTGCCAGCAGTGAAGCGCGTTCGGTCGGGGTTAATTCACCCCTCCACTTT.

The V call is TRBV27, the J call TRBJ1-1; D call uncertain. Trimming cost V 0 bases and J 1 base, with 9 bases left between them. Germline assignment: CDR1 MNHEY and CDR2 SMNVEV (reference sequence). The CDR3 spans 15 residues. The CDR3 reads CASSLSAKPNTEAFF. The CDR3 bases are TGTGCCAGCAGTTTATCCGCCAAGCCGAACACTGAAGCTTTCTTT.

V usage is TRBV5-6 and J usage is TRBJ2-1; possibly TRBD1 for D (5 bases). Germline CDR1 and CDR2: SGHDT and YYEEEE. V was shortened by 0 bases and J by 5 bases, with 6 bases between the two germline ends. The CDR3 totals 13 residues. CDR3 bases: TGTGCCAGCAGCTTGGACAGGAACAATGAGCAGTTCTTC. Amino acids: CASSLDRNNEQFF.

The gene calls are TRBV5-1 and TRBJ2-1; 8 bases map to TRBD1. After removal of 6 bases from V and 4 bases from J, the junction contained 12 bases not matched to a gene. Per the germline V gene, CDR1 is SGHRS and CDR2 is YFSETQ. The CDR3 contains 16 residues. CDR3 residues: CASKLGQGGFYNEQFF. Here the CDR3 DNA reads TGCGCCAGCAAACTCGGACAGGGCGGGTTTTACAATGAGCAGTTCTTC.

V is TRBV5-5 and J is TRBJ1-6; TRBD1 matches 7 bases. This CDR3 region has 16 residues. CDR1 SGHKS and CDR2 YYEKEE come from the germline V gene (reference sequence). J lost 13 bases, V lost 0 bases, and 13 bases had no gene match. The CDR3 is CASSLAWDSATRPLHF. The CDR3 DNA is TGTGCCAGCAGCTTGGCCTGGGACAGCGCTACCAGGCCCCTCCACTTT.

This chain links TRBV28 with TRBJ2-3, with D perhaps TRBD2 (5 bases). CDR3 length equals 12 residues. Between the trimmed V and J ends, which lost 4 bases and 5 bases, there was a span of 7 bases. Germline values: CDR1 MDHEN, CDR2 SYDVKM. The CDR3 nucleotides read TGTGCCAGCAGTTCCGGAGGAGATACGCAGTATTTT. It codes for CASSSGGDTQYF.

V usage is TRBV9 and J usage is TRBJ1-1, with a possible D match to TRBD1 (6 bases). Germline V gene lookup returns CDR1 SGDLS and CDR2 YYNGEE. The CDR3 sequence is 15 residues long. V was shortened by 3 bases and J by 0 bases, with 12 bases between the two germline ends. The CDR3 DNA reads TGTGCCAGCAGCGAGGACAGCGTTATGAACACTGAAGCTTTCTTT. Its protein product is CASSEDSVMNTEAFF.

This chain's CDR3 is CASSLAGQGRGYTF. CDR3 bases: TGTGCCAGCAGCTTAGCGGGACAGGGGCGCGGCTACACCTTC. The rearrangement joins TRBV7-8 to TRBJ1-2, with TRBD1 matching over 10 bases. The CDR3 extends over 14 amino acids. Trimming at V came to 0 bases and at J to 8 bases, leaving 3 bases not matched to a gene. CDR1 and CDR2 from the germline V gene are SGHVS and FQNEAQ. The full variable domain, its missing parts supplied by reference TRBV7-8 and TRBJ1-2, is GAGVSQSPRYKVAKRGQDVALRCDPISGHVSLFWYQQALGQGPEFLTYFQNEAQLDKSGLPSDRFFAERPEGSVSTLKIQRTQQEDSAVYLCASSLAGQGRGYTFGSGTRLTVV.